This T cell receptor beta chain was sequenced in a study of OX40 agonist ivuxolimab in advanced cancers. Study-wide background: Ivuxolimab doses were 0.01, 0.1, 0.3, 1.5, 3 or 10 mg/kg every 2 weeks.

Sequencing used immunoSEQ multiplex PCR; TCRdb keeps in-frame clones, though not all of them. The table has fewer than 120,000 clones, roughly 89% seen once. Study findings and constraints: Averaging showed that CD8+ T cells had more expanded clones than CD4+ did. With doses of 0.1-3.0 mg/kg, partial responders showed among the lowest clonal expansion.

The V and J ends lost 5 bases and 4 bases, in that order; junction bases with no gene match: 11. Per germline, CDR1 MNHNY and CDR2 SVGAGI (reference sequence). This CDR3 comprises 16 residues. A remark on this clone: Its matching antigen is unknown.

The rearrangement joins TRBV6-6 to TRBJ2-3, with 8 bases lining up with TRBD1. The sample was CD4+ or CD8+ T cells sorted from blood, taken in a trial of the OX40 agonist ivuxolimab. This TCR was recovered from an adult with an advanced solid tumor such as melanoma, head and neck, liver or kidney cancer. Here the CDR3 DNA reads TGTGCCAGCAGTGTCGCCCAGGGGGCAGCGGCAGATACGCAGTATTTT. This encodes CASSVAQGAAADTQYF.